These 31 T cell receptor beta chains originate from one sample sequenced in a study of early T cells in non-severe SARS-CoV-2 infection. TCRdb re-analysed the 5' RACE reads in MiXCR, keeping a single row per CDR3 protein. This table holds under 50,000 distinct CDR3 sequences, about 4.2% found once. The sample consisted of whole blood. Receptors originate from an adult who was a healthcare worker with PCR-confirmed SARS-CoV-2 infection or an uninfected control (not recorded which).

This clonotype was detected only a few times. The V and J genes are TRBV7-9 and TRBJ2-1, with 9 positions matching TRBD1. Trimming took 6 bases from V and 7 from J; bases not matched to a gene: 16. The CDR3 totals 17 residues. CDR1 is SEHNR, CDR2 FQNEAQ, per germline (reference sequence). The CDR3 sequence: CASSFFPGQGWKNEQFF. The CDR3 DNA reads TGTGCCAGCAGTTTCTTCCCGGGACAGGGTTGGAAAAATGAGCAGTTCTTC.

In its sample, this clonotype was seen many times. V is TRBV11-2 and J is TRBJ2-2; TRBD2 might be the D (5 bases). The germline V gene has CDR1 SGHAT and CDR2 FQNNGV. Trimming cost V 2 bases and J 1 base, with 8 bases left between them. The CDR3 totals 15 residues. DNA of the CDR3: TGTGCCAGCAGCTTATCGCGGGTGAACACCGGGGAGCTGTTTTTT. Translating gives CASSLSRVNTGELFF.

This clonotype was seen repeatedly, ten times or more. This sequence joins TRBV4-3 and TRBJ2-7; D is ambiguous. This CDR3 has 13 amino acids. Germline CDR1 LGHNA, CDR2 YSLEER. V was shortened by 3 bases and J by 3 bases, with 9 bases between the two germline ends. CDR3 loop: CASSHRAHYEQYF. For the CDR3, the DNA is TGCGCCAGCAGCCATCGCGCCCACTACGAGCAGTACTTC.

This clonotype was detected ten times or more. V and J are TRBV20-1 and TRBJ2-7, with 10 bases that match TRBD2. This CDR3 comprises 16 residues. Germline V CDR1 and CDR2: DFQATT, SNEGSKA (reference sequence). Trimming cost V 1 base and J 1 base; bases outside gene matches: 7. CDR3 amino acids: CSARVSSGSGSYEQYF. CDR3 coding DNA: TGCAGTGCTAGAGTGTCTAGCGGGAGTGGGTCCTACGAGCAGTACTTC.

This clonotype appeared many times. The V and J genes are TRBV16 and TRBJ1-1; D is ambiguous. Germline V gives CDR1 KGHSY, CDR2 FQNENV. V was cut by 0 bases and J by 3 bases, with 5 bases left in between. CDR3 length: 13 residues. Written as DNA, the CDR3 is TGTGCCAGCAGCCAATCGAGGGACACTGAAGCTTTCTTT. This sequence encodes CASSQSRDTEAFF.

This clonotype was counted only a few times. J is TRBJ1-2 and V is TRBV5-1; TRBD1 agrees at 7 bases. The junction had 3 bases not matched to a gene; V was cut back by 4 bases and J by 0 bases. Germline loops: CDR1 SGHRS, CDR2 YFSETQ. The CDR3 runs to 14 residues. CDR3: CASSADRANYGYTF. The DNA for the CDR3 is TGCGCCAGCAGCGCCGACAGGGCTAACTATGGCTACACCTTC. The whole variable domain, remainder taken from reference TRBV5-1 and TRBJ1-2, is KAGVTQTPRYLIKTRGQQVTLSCSPISGHRSVSWYQQTPGQGLQFLFEYFSETQRNKGNFPGRFSGRQFSNSRSEMNVSTLELGDSALYLCASSADRANYGYTFGSGTRLTVV.

This clonotype was seen many times. This chain joins TRBV7-3 and TRBJ2-1, with D perhaps TRBD1 (6 bases). Trimming stripped 4 bases from V and 9 bases from J, with 10 bases between. Germline CDR1 reads SGHTA; CDR2 reads FQGTGA. The CDR3 has 12 residues. The CDR3 here is CASSSEQGEQFF. The CDR3 nucleotides are TGTGCCAGCAGCTCCGAACAGGGTGAGCAGTTCTTC.

This clonotype was observed many times. The CDR3 spells CASSPDRTVNEKLFF. CDR3 bases: TGCGCCAGCAGCCCGGATAGGACAGTCAATGAAAAACTGTTTTTT. The chain joins TRBV5-1 to TRBJ1-4, with a tentative D call TRBD1 (6 bases). The V end lost 4 bases, the J end lost 5 bases, and 15 bases lay between the germline ends. Germline-derived CDR1 and CDR2 are SGHRS and YFSETQ. The CDR3 sequence is 15 residues long.

This clonotype was recorded many times. The V and J genes are TRBV11-2 and TRBJ2-5, with TRBD1 as a possible D gene (6 bases). The CDR3 sequence is 13 residues long. Per the germline V gene, CDR1 is SGHAT and CDR2 is FQNNGV. V dropped 5 bases and J dropped 5 bases, with 12 bases sitting between them. This chain's CDR3 is CASSRQVGETQYF. CDR3 sequence (DNA): TGTGCCAGCAGCCGACAGGTGGGGGAGACCCAGTACTTC.

This clonotype was seen at least ten times. The rearrangement uses TRBV7-6 and TRBJ1-3; D is ambiguous. Germline V gene data show CDR1 as SGHVS and CDR2 as FNYEAQ. Trimming stripped 1 base from V and 0 bases from J, with 10 bases between. The CDR3 consists of 16 residues. The CDR3 protein is CASSLGTVHSGNTIYF. DNA of the CDR3: TGTGCCAGCAGCTTAGGAACGGTACACTCTGGAAACACCATATATTTT.

This clonotype was counted at least ten times. This sequence joins TRBV6-5 and TRBJ1-4; 9 positions agree with TRBD1. The CDR3 is 16 amino acids. Germline V gene data show CDR1 as MNHEY and CDR2 as SVGAGI. The J segment lost 7 bases and the V segment lost 5 bases, leaving 11 bases of the junction unmatched. CDR3 sequence: CASSPPGGQGLEKLFF. Here the CDR3 DNA reads TGTGCCAGCAGTCCCCCCGGGGGACAGGGTCTTGAAAAACTGTTTTTT.

The chain couples TRBV7-8 to TRBJ1-5; TRBD1 might be the D (6 bases). The ends were cut back, 3 bases at V and 6 bases at J, with 12 bases in the middle. Germline lookup yields CDR1 SGHVS and CDR2 FQNEAQ. The CDR3 sequence is 14 residues long. This chain's CDR3 is CASSLGAGFQPQHF. The CDR3, as DNA: TGTGCCAGCAGCTTGGGGGCAGGGTTTCAGCCCCAGCATTTT.

This clonotype was recorded many times. The rearrangement links TRBV12-5 to TRBJ1-2, with D perhaps matching TRBD1 (6 bases). This CDR3 spans 20 amino acids. CDR1 LGHNT and CDR2 FRNRAP come from the germline V gene. V lost 2 bases, J lost 3 bases, and 28 bases lay in between. CDR3 bases: TGTGCTAGTGGTTTGACGACCTTGGGGGCCCGACAGCTGTCTCACTATGGCTACACCTTC. Translated, it gives CASGLTTLGARQLSHYGYTF. Complete variable domain (other parts from reference TRBV12-5 and TRBJ1-2): DARVTQTPRHKVTEMGQEVTMRCQPILGHNTVFWYRQTMMQGLELLAYFRNRAPLDDSGMPKDRFSAEMPDATLATLKIQPSEPRDSAVYFCASGLTTLGARQLSHYGYTFGSGTRLTVV.

This clonotype was seen ten or more times. This CDR3 is CASSTGQGAGELFF. As DNA, the CDR3 is TGTGCCAGCAGCACTGGACAGGGCGCCGGGGAGCTGTTTTTT. The chain recombines TRBV7-3 with TRBJ2-2, with 8 bases that match TRBD1. The ends lost 5 bases at V and 6 bases at J; junction bases unmatched: 5. Germline V gene sequence: CDR1 SGHTA, CDR2 FQGTGA. This CDR3 is 14 amino acids long.

This clonotype was seen ten or more times. The chain couples TRBV30 to TRBJ1-5; D remains unclear. The V end was cut by 0 bases, the J end by 5 bases, with 8 bases between. The CDR3 is 13 amino acids. Germline lookup yields CDR1 GTSNPN and CDR2 SVGIG (reference sequence). The CDR3 loop is CAWSVSSDQPQHF. The CDR3 coding sequence is TGTGCCTGGAGTGTCTCGTCCGATCAGCCCCAGCATTTT.

This clonotype has ten or more counts. The rearrangement uses TRBV4-1 and TRBJ2-1, with TRBD2 as a possible D gene (5 bases). The CDR3 is 16 residues long. V was cut by 1 base and J by 7 bases, with 17 bases left in between. Germline V CDR1 and CDR2: MGHRA, YSYEKL. In DNA, the CDR3 is TGCGCCAGCAGCCAAGTCGGCAGGTCCCGCGGGAATGAGCAGTTCTTC. Encoded protein: CASSQVGRSRGNEQFF.

At least ten counts were recorded for this clonotype. The rearrangement uses TRBV5-4 and TRBJ2-2; D unresolved. Germline lookup yields CDR1 SGHNT and CDR2 YYREEE (reference sequence). Trimming pared 3 bases from V and 5 bases from J, leaving 17 bases between. This CDR3 contains 16 residues. The CDR3 DNA reads TGTGCCAGCAGCTCCCCGGATCTTGCGTTGACCGGGGAGCTGTTTTTT. It translates to CASSSPDLALTGELFF.

This clonotype was seen only a few times. This chain connects TRBV20-1 to TRBJ2-1; D gene uncertain. Germline V gene sequence: CDR1 DFQATT, CDR2 SNEGSKA (reference sequence). The CDR3 runs 13 residues. V lost 5 bases and J 2 bases, leaving 10 bases between the germline ends. CDR3 sequence: CSAAENPYNEQFF. The CDR3 DNA reads TGCAGTGCTGCAGAAAATCCCTACAATGAGCAGTTCTTC.

The chain employs TRBV24-1 and TRBJ1-1; D is possibly TRBD1 (6 bases). The germline gives CDR1 KGHDR, CDR2 SFDVKD. The CDR3 length is 14 residues. Trimming shortened V by 9 bases and J by 1 base, and 14 bases separated the two germline ends. This CDR3 is CATSMGGQNTEAFF. Here the CDR3 DNA reads TGTGCCACCTCTATGGGGGGACAGAACACTGAAGCTTTCTTT.

This clonotype was counted ten times or more. V is TRBV6-1 and J is TRBJ2-1; 11 positions agree with TRBD2. This CDR3 is 14 amino acids long. The V gene's germline CDR1 is MNHNS and CDR2 SASEGT. With V trimmed by 8 bases and J by 8 bases, 8 bases remained unmatched. Written as DNA, the CDR3 is TGTGCCAGCCTTTTAGCGGGAGGGGTCGATGAGCAGTTCTTC. Its translation is CASLLAGGVDEQFF.

Ten or more counts support this clonotype. The V call is TRBV6-5, the J call TRBJ2-6; D remains unclear. Looked up from germline, CDR1 is MNHEY and CDR2 is SVGAGI. The CDR3 extends over 15 amino acids. V was trimmed by 6 bases and J by 0 bases, leaving 9 bases between them. CDR3 protein: CASREGSSGANVLTF. As DNA, the CDR3 is TGTGCCAGCAGGGAAGGAAGCTCTGGGGCCAACGTCCTGACTTTC.

In its sample, this clonotype was seen many times. The chain is built from TRBV2 and TRBJ1-1; tentatively, D is TRBD1 (6 bases). The germline V gene has CDR1 SNHLY and CDR2 FYNNEI. The CDR3 loop spans 14 amino acids. The V gene lost 2 bases and the J gene lost 4 bases, with 11 bases spanning the gap. In DNA, the CDR3 is TGTGCCAGCAGTGAAAGGGGGGGGAGCACTGAAGCTTTCTTT. The encoded protein is CASSERGGSTEAFF.

This clonotype was seen many times. The chain employs TRBV9 and TRBJ2-7; no reliable D call. Germline-derived CDR1 and CDR2 are SGDLS and YYNGEE. V was clipped by 0 bases and J by 6 bases, with 28 bases between them. The CDR3 covers 19 residues. The CDR3 DNA is TGTGCCAGCAGCGTAGAGGGCGGCTTCCCCTTTACTACCCAAGGCGAGCAGTACTTC. Encoded protein: CASSVEGGFPFTTQGEQYF.

There are many counts of this clonotype. The chain couples TRBV4-1 to TRBJ2-5, with a weak D call TRBD2 (5 bases). The CDR3 consists of 15 residues. CDR1 is MGHRA and CDR2 is YSYEKL in the germline V gene. Between the trimmed V and J ends, which lost 1 base and 2 bases, there was a span of 11 bases. The chain's CDR3 is CASSQVEAEQETQYF. The CDR3 bases are TGCGCCAGCAGCCAAGTGGAAGCGGAGCAAGAGACCCAGTACTTC.

This clonotype was counted ten times or more. The chain carries TRBV29-1 and TRBJ2-3, with D perhaps matching TRBD1 (5 bases). V lost 6 bases, J lost 2 bases, and 9 bases lay in between. From germline, CDR1 is SQVTM and CDR2 ANQGSEA. This CDR3 contains 12 residues. DNA for the CDR3: TGCAGCGTGCCAGGGCTCACAGATACGCAGTATTTT. Its protein is CSVPGLTDTQYF.

This clonotype was counted between two and nine times. The chain links TRBV4-1 to TRBJ2-1, with D possibly matching TRBD1 (6 bases). V dropped 1 base and J dropped 2 bases, with 18 bases sitting between them. This CDR3 comprises 18 residues. Germline loops: CDR1 MGHRA, CDR2 YSYEKL. CDR3 in DNA: TGCGCCAGCAGCCAAGGTTTGTTAAGGAGACAGGCCTACAATGAGCAGTTCTTC. Protein product: CASSQGLLRRQAYNEQFF.

This clonotype was seen many times. As DNA, the CDR3 is TGTGCCAGCAGCGTAGCCAGGGGGATTTCCTACGAGCAGTACTTC. Translating it yields CASSVARGISYEQYF. The chain employs TRBV9 and TRBJ2-7; TRBD1 matches 7 bases. J lost 1 base, V lost 0 bases, and 4 bases had no gene match. Germline V gene sequence: CDR1 SGDLS, CDR2 YYNGEE. The CDR3 is 15 residues long.

This clonotype was seen repeatedly, ten times or more. The chain combines TRBV25-1 with TRBJ2-5; D unresolved. The CDR3 is 13 residues long. Trimming took off 11 bases at V and 3 bases at J, with 16 bases between the two ends. Germline assignment: CDR1 MGHDK and CDR2 SYGVNS. DNA of the CDR3: TGTGCCTATGCGGCAGGCGGCAAAGAGACCCAGTACTTC. This encodes CAYAAGGKETQYF.

This clonotype has ten or more counts. The CDR3 DNA is TGCAGTGCAATCCGGGACAGGGGTCAGTACTTC. This codes for CSAIRDRGQYF. The chain uses TRBV20-1 and TRBJ2-4, with 10 positions matching TRBD1. This CDR3 comprises 11 residues. Looked up from germline, CDR1 is DFQATT and CDR2 is SNEGSKA (reference sequence). Trimming at V came to 6 bases and at J to 12 bases, leaving 5 bases not matched to a gene.

In this sample, this clonotype turned up many times. The J gene is TRBJ2-5, the V gene TRBV7-2, with D possibly called TRBD1 or TRBD2 (6 bases each). From germline, CDR1 is SGHTA and CDR2 FQGNSA. The CDR3 runs 15 residues. With 2 bases removed from V and 3 bases from J, the gap between germline ends came to 13 bases. The CDR3 is CASSLFGGREETQYF. Written as DNA, the CDR3 is TGTGCCAGCAGCTTATTTGGGGGGCGGGAAGAGACCCAGTACTTC.

This clonotype was seen at least ten times. The chain joins TRBV4-1 to TRBJ1-5; no reliable D call. This CDR3 contains 17 residues. The germline gives CDR1 MGHRA, CDR2 YSYEKL. Trimming pared 0 bases from V and 6 bases from J, leaving 18 bases between. The CDR3 is CASSQDRWAKGRQPQHF. For the CDR3, the DNA is TGCGCCAGCAGCCAAGATCGGTGGGCAAAAGGGCGTCAGCCCCAGCATTTT.